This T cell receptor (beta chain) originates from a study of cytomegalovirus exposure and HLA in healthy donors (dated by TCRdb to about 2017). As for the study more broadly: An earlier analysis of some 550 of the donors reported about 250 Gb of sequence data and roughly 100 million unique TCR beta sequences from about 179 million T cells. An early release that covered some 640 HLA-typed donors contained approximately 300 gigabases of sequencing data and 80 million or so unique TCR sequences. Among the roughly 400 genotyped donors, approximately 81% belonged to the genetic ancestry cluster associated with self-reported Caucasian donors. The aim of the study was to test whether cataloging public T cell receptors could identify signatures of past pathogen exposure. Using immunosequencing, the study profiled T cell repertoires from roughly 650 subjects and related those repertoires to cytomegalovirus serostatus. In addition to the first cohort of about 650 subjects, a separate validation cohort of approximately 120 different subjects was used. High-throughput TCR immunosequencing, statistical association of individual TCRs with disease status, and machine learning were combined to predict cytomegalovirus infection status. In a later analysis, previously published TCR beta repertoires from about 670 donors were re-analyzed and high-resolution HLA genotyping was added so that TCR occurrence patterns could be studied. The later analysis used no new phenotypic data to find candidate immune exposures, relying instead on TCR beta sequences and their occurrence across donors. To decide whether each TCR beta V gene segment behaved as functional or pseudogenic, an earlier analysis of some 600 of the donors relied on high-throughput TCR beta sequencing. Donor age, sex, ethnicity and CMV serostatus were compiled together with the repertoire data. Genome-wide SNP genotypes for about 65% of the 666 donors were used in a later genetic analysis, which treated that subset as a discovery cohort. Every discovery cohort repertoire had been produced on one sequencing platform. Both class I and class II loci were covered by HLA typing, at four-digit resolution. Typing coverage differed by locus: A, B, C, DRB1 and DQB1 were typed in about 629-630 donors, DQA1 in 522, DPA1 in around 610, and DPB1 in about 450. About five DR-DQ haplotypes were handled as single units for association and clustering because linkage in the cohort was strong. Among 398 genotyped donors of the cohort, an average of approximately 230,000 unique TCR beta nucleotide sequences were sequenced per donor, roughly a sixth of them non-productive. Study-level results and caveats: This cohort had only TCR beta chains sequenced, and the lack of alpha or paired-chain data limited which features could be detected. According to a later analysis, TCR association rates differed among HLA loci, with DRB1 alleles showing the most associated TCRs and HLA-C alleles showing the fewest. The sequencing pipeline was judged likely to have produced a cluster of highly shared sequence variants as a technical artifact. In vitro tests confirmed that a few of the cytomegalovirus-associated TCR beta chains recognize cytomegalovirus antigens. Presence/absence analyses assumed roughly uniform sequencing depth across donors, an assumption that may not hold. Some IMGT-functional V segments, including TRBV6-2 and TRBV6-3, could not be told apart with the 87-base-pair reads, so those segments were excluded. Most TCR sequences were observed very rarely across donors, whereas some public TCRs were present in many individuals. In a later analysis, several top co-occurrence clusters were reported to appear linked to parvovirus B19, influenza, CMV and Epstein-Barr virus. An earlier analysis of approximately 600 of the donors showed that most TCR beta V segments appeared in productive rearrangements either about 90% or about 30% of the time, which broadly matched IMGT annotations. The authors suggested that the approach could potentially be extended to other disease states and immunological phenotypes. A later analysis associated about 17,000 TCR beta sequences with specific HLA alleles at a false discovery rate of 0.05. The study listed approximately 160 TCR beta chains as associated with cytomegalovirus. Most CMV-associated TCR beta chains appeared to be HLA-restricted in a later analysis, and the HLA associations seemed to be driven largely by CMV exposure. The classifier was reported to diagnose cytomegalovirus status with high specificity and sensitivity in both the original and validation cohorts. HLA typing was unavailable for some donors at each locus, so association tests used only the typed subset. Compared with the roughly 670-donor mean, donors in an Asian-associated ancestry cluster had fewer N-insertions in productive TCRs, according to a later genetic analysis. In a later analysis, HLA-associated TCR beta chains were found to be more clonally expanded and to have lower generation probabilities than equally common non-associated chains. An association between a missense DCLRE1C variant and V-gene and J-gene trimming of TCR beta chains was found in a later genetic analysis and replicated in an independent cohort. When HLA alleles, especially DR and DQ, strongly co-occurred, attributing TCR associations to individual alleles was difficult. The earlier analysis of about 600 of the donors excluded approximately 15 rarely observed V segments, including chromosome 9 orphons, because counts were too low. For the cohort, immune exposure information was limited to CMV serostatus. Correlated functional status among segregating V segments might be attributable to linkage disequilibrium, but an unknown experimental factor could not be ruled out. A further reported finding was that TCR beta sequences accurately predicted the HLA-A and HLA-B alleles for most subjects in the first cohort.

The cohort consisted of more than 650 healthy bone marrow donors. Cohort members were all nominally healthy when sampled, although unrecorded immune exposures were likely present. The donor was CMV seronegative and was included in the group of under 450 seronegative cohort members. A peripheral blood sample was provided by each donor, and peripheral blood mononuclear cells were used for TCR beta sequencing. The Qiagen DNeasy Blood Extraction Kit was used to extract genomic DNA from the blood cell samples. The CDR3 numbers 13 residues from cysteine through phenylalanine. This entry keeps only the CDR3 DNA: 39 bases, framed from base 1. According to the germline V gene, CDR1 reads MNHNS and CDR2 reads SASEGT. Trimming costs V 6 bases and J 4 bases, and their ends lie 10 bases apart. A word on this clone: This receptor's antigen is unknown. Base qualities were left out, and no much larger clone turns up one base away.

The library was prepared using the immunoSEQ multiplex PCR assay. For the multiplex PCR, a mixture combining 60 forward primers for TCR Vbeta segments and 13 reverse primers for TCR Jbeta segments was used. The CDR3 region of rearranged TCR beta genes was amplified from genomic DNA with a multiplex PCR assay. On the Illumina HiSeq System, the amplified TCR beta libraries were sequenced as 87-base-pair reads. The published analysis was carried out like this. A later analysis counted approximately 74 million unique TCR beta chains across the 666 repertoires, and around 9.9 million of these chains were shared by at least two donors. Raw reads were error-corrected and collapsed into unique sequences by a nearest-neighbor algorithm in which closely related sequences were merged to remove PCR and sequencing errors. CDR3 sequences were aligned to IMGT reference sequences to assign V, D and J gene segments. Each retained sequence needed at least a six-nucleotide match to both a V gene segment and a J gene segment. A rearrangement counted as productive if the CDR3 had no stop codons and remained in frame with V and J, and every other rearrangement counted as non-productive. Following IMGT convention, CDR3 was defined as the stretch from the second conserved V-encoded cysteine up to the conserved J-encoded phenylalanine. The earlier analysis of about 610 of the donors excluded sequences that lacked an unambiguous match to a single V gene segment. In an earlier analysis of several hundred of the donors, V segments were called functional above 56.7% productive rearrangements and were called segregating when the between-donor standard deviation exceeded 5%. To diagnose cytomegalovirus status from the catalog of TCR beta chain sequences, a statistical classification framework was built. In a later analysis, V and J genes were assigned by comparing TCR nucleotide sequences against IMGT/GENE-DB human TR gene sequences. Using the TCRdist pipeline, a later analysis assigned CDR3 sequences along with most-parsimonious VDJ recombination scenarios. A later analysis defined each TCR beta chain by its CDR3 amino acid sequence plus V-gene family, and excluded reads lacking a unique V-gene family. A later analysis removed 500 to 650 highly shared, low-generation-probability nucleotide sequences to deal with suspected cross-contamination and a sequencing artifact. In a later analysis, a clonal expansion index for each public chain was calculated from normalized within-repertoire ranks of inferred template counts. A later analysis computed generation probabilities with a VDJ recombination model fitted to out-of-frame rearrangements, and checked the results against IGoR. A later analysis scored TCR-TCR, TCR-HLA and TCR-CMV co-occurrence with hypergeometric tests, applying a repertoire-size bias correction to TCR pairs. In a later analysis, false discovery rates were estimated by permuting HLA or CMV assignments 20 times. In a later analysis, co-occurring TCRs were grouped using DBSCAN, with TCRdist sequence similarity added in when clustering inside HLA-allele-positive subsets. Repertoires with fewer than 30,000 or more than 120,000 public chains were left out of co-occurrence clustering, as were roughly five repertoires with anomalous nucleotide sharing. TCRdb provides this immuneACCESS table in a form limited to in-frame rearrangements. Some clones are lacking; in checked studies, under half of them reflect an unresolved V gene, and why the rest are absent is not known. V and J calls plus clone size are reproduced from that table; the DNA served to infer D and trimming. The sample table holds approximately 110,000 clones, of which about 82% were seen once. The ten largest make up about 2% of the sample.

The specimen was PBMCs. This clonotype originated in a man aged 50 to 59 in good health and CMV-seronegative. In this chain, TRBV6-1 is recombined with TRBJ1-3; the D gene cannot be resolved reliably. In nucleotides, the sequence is TGTGCCAGCAGCGGGGAACGCGGAAACACCATATATTTT. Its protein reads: CASSGERGNTIYF.